The 24 T cell receptor beta chains presented below share a single source sample, sequenced in a study of shared clonotypes between healthy human individuals. Produced via immunoSEQ multiplex PCR; TCRdb's table is partial and in-frame only. The sample has some 500,000 clones, roughly 78% seen once. Sequenced input: PBMCs. These receptors were collected from a woman in her thirties or forties in good health. Some clones in this sample may be carry-over from other donors' samples.

Concerning this clone: One end of the junction does not line up with germline, which may come from a read error. The chain couples TRBV18 to TRBJ1-4; 10 positions match TRBD1. Germline loops: CDR1 KGHSH, CDR2 LQKENI. The CDR3 is 17 amino acids. The CDR3 is CAGSPPGTGATNEKLFF. CDR3 bases: TGTGCCGGCTCACCACCGGGGACAGGGGCAACTAATGAAAAACTGTTTTTT.

CDR3 sequence: CASREDNTEAFF. CDR3 sequence (DNA): TGTGCCAGTAGGGAAGATAACACTGAAGCTTTCTTT. The J gene is TRBJ1-1, the V gene TRBV19; no firm D call. V was clipped by 6 bases and J by 2 bases, with 7 bases between them. The germline gives CDR1 LNHDA, CDR2 SQIVND (reference sequence). CDR3 length: 12 amino acids. Full variable domain (missing parts from reference TRBV19 and TRBJ1-1): DGGITQSPKYLFRKEGQNVTLSCEQNLNHDAMYWYRQDPGQGLRLIYYSQIVNDFQKGDIAEGYSVSREKKESFPLTVTSAQKNPTAFYLCASREDNTEAFFGQGTRLTVV.

The chain couples TRBV4-2 to TRBJ2-1; 11 bases agree with TRBD2. Germline-derived CDR1 and CDR2 are LGHNA and YNFKEQ. The CDR3 is made up of 15 amino acids. With V trimmed by 4 bases and J by 10 bases, 9 bases remained unmatched. The CDR3 sequence is CASSPGLAGWGEQFF. The CDR3 DNA sequence: TGTGCCAGCAGCCCCGGACTAGCGGGTTGGGGGGAGCAGTTCTTC.

The chain is built from TRBV29-1 and TRBJ2-1; no clear D. The CDR3 runs 12 residues. V lost 4 bases and J 4 bases, leaving 8 bases between the germline ends. The germline gives CDR1 SQVTM, CDR2 ANQGSEA. CDR3 DNA sequence: TGCAGCGTTGGACTGTTTTACAATGAGCAGTTCTTC. Translation: CSVGLFYNEQFF.

V and J are TRBV11-2 and TRBJ2-3; TRBD1 is a possible D gene (6 bases). The ends were cut back, 6 bases at V and 2 bases at J, with 12 bases in the middle. Germline V gives CDR1 SGHAT, CDR2 FQNNGV. The CDR3 spans 14 residues. CDR3 sequence reads: CASRTGHDTDTQYF. In DNA, the CDR3 is TGTGCCAGCAGGACAGGACACGACACAGATACGCAGTATTTT.

This clone is a singleton in its sample. The rearrangement uses TRBV4-2 and TRBJ2-5; 8 bases fit TRBD1. Unmatched junction bases numbered 0, after V lost 0 bases and J lost 3 bases. Germline-derived CDR1 and CDR2 are LGHNA and YNFKEQ. There are 14 residues in the CDR3. CDR3 DNA: TGTGCCAGCAGCCAAGAGGGACAGGAAGAGACCCAGTACTTC. Its protein is CASSQEGQEETQYF.

The rearrangement joins TRBV5-1 to TRBJ2-3; D is ambiguous. V was cut by 3 bases and J by 2 bases, with 10 bases left in between. This CDR3 has 14 amino acids. Germline loops: CDR1 SGHRS, CDR2 YFSETQ. The CDR3 loop reads CASSWDSNTDTQYF. CDR3 DNA: TGCGCCAGCAGCTGGGATTCGAACACAGATACGCAGTATTTT.

This chain links TRBV30 with TRBJ2-5; D may be TRBD1 (5 bases). CDR1 and CDR2 (germline): GTSNPN, SVGIG (reference sequence). V was cut by 2 bases and J by 4 bases, with 8 bases left in between. The CDR3 runs 12 residues. The CDR3 coding sequence is TGTGCCTGGAGTTCTCAGGGAGAGACCCAGTACTTC. Residues: CAWSSQGETQYF.

This chain links TRBV5-1 with TRBJ2-2; D is ambiguous. This CDR3 spans 15 amino acids. The germline V gene encodes CDR1 SGHRS and CDR2 YFSETQ. Deletions cut 0 bases from V and 0 bases from J, with 6 bases between. CDR3 DNA: TGCGCCAGCAGCTTGGTTGGCACGAACACCGGGGAGCTGTTTTTT. Its protein is CASSLVGTNTGELFF.

The V call is TRBV28, the J call TRBJ2-7; D is perhaps TRBD2 (7 bases). Germline loops: CDR1 MDHEN, CDR2 SYDVKM. The CDR3 is 14 amino acids. Trimming left V 6 bases short and J 6 bases short, with 18 bases between. CDR3 in DNA: TGTGCCAGCAGAGAGGGGGGGATAAACTCCGAGCAGTACTTC. Its translation: CASREGGINSEQYF.

V gene TRBV4-2 combines with J gene TRBJ2-3, with D hard to call. Germline lookup yields CDR1 LGHNA and CDR2 YNFKEQ. This CDR3 spans 17 amino acids. V was cut by 1 base and J by 4 bases, with 18 bases left in between. The CDR3 spells CASSQGNRVPEADTQYF. The DNA of the CDR3 is TGTGCCAGCAGCCAAGGTAACCGGGTGCCTGAGGCAGATACGCAGTATTTT.

The gene calls are TRBV18 and TRBJ2-2; no definite D call. Trimming took off 0 bases at V and 4 bases at J, with 9 bases between the two ends. Per germline, CDR1 KGHSH and CDR2 LQKENI. The CDR3 has 15 residues. The CDR3 is CASSPPGSSTGELFF. CDR3 DNA sequence: TGTGCCAGCTCACCACCGGGATCTTCCACCGGGGAGCTGTTTTTT.

On this clone: This CDR3 is also generated by other DNA sequences in the sample. This chain links TRBV7-3 with TRBJ2-1; TRBD2 is a possible D gene (6 bases). Trimming pared 2 bases from V and 8 bases from J, leaving 13 bases between. Germline V CDR1 and CDR2: SGHTA, FQGTGA. CDR3 length equals 14 residues. The CDR3 spells CASSLSLASDEQFF. For the CDR3, the DNA is TGTGCCAGCAGCTTATCCCTAGCGAGCGATGAGCAGTTCTTC. The full variable domain, completed using reference TRBV7-3 and TRBJ2-1, is GAGVSQTPSNKVTEKGKYVELRCDPISGHTALYWYRQSLGQGPEFLIYFQGTGAADDSGLPNDRFFAVRPEGSVSTLKIQRTERGDSAVYLCASSLSLASDEQFFGPGTRLTVL.

The rearrangement uses TRBV5-4 and TRBJ1-2; no definite D call. V was cut by 9 bases and J by 4 bases, with 16 bases left in between. Germline CDR1 reads SGHNT; CDR2 reads YYREEE (reference sequence). This CDR3 has 13 amino acids. The CDR3: CATTPGKGYGYTF. In DNA, the CDR3 is TGTGCCACCACCCCCGGGAAGGGCTATGGCTACACCTTC.

The gene calls are TRBV18 and TRBJ2-7; D is uncertain. Germline V CDR1 and CDR2: KGHSH, LQKENI. This CDR3 contains 16 residues. V was trimmed by 6 bases and J by 1 base, leaving 19 bases between them. The CDR3 sequence: CASSGLGSSSSYEQYF. The CDR3 nucleotides read TGTGCCAGCTCCGGTTTGGGCAGTTCCTCTTCCTACGAGCAGTACTTC.

This chain links TRBV4-2 with TRBJ2-3, with unresolved D. V lost 0 bases, J lost 6 bases, and 7 bases lay in between. The germline gives CDR1 LGHNA, CDR2 YNFKEQ. This CDR3 is built from 13 residues. The CDR3: CASSQDPHDTQYF. Written as DNA, the CDR3 is TGTGCCAGCAGCCAAGACCCCCATGATACGCAGTATTTT.

In DNA form, the CDR3 reads TGTGCCATCAGTGACCGGGCCGCCTATGGCTACACCTTC. Protein product: CAISDRAAYGYTF. V and J are TRBV10-3 and TRBJ1-2; D gene unclear. The germline V gene has CDR1 ENHRY and CDR2 SYGVKD. The CDR3 is 13 amino acids. V was trimmed by 3 bases and J by 4 bases, leaving 9 bases between them.

This clone was detected only a few times. The chain carries TRBV29-1 and TRBJ1-5; 12 bases are a match to TRBD1. The germline V gene encodes CDR1 SQVTM and CDR2 ANQGSEA. The CDR3 runs 16 residues. With 6 bases clipped from V and 5 bases from J, the junction kept 11 bases outside the gene matches. Here the CDR3 reads CSVRNSGTGGDQPQHF. The DNA of the CDR3 is TGCAGCGTCCGAAACTCCGGGACAGGGGGCGATCAGCCCCAGCATTTT.

The CDR3 region is CASMGRSTDTQYF. The CDR3 DNA is TGTGCCAGCATGGGGCGCAGCACAGATACGCAGTATTTT. The V and J genes are TRBV6-5 and TRBJ2-3, with D perhaps matching TRBD1 (5 bases). The germline CDR1 and CDR2 sequences are MNHEY and SVGAGI. V lost 7 bases, J lost 0 bases, and 8 bases lay in between. The CDR3 extends over 13 amino acids.

This clone showed up many times. The rearrangement joins TRBV27 to TRBJ2-7; TRBD2 aligns across 10 bases. Looked up from germline, CDR1 is MNHEY and CDR2 is SMNVEV (reference sequence). The CDR3 is made up of 13 amino acids. V dropped 10 bases and J dropped 2; count of bases not matched to a gene: 5. The CDR3 DNA follows: TGTGCCACCCTAGCGGGGGCCCCCTACGAGCAGTACTTC. Translated, it gives CATLAGAPYEQYF.

This sequence joins TRBV19 and TRBJ2-3; 7 bases fit TRBD2. V shed 11 bases and J 6 bases; nucleotides not matched to a gene: 14. The CDR3 runs to 14 residues. CDR1 and CDR2 from the germline V gene are LNHDA and SQIVND (reference sequence). In DNA, the CDR3 is TGTGCCGTTCGGGACTACCCTAATGGGGATACGCAGTATTTT. Translating gives CAVRDYPNGDTQYF.

The J gene is TRBJ2-7, the V gene TRBV4-2; D gene unclear. Looked up from germline, CDR1 is LGHNA and CDR2 is YNFKEQ. The CDR3 totals 14 residues. The V end lost 1 base, the J end lost 2 bases, and 9 bases lay between the germline ends. The CDR3 DNA reads as TGTGCCAGCAGCCAAGCGGGCAACACCTACGAGCAGTACTTC. It specifies CASSQAGNTYEQYF.

V usage is TRBV7-2 and J usage is TRBJ2-7; perhaps TRBD1 as D (6 bases). Trimming cost V 5 bases and J 3 bases, with 14 bases left between them. This CDR3 is built from 14 residues. Germline values: CDR1 SGHTA, CDR2 FQGNSA. In DNA form, the CDR3 reads TGTGCCAGCAGCGTCTCGGGACATTTCTACGAGCAGTACTTC. This sequence encodes CASSVSGHFYEQYF.

The rearrangement links TRBV5-4 to TRBJ1-1, with D possibly TRBD1 on 5 matching bases. The CDR3 contains 16 residues. The germline V gene has CDR1 SGHNT and CDR2 YYREEE (reference sequence). With 0 bases removed from V and 1 base from J, the gap between germline ends came to 13 bases. The CDR3: CASSLGHDRGNTEAFF. DNA of the CDR3: TGTGCCAGCAGCTTGGGTCACGACAGAGGGAACACTGAAGCTTTCTTT.